The 13 T cell receptor beta chains given below trace back to one sample, sequenced in a study of cytomegalovirus exposure and HLA in healthy donors. PCR employed 60 Vbeta and 13 Jbeta primers. Here immunoSEQ multiplex PCR was the method, and the copy in TCRdb shows in-frame clones only, minus some. Its table records tens of thousands of clones. Sequenced sample: PBMCs. The origin of the receptors is a man younger than 35 in good health and CMV-seropositive.

The chain combines TRBV27 with TRBJ2-7, with a tentative D call TRBD1 (6 bases). Trimming pared 6 bases from V and 0 bases from J, leaving 12 bases between. The CDR3 loop spans 14 amino acids. Looked up from germline, CDR1 is MNHEY and CDR2 is SMNVEV (reference sequence). The CDR3 reads CASSRQVRSYEQYF. Here the CDR3 DNA reads TGTGCCAGCAGCAGACAGGTGCGCTCCTACGAGCAGTACTTC.

V and J are TRBV9 and TRBJ2-1; 8 bases are a match to TRBD2. V dropped 0 bases and J dropped 4; count of bases not matched to a gene: 9. Germline CDR1 is SGDLS and CDR2 is YYNGEE. The CDR3 runs 17 residues. The CDR3, as DNA: TGTGCCAGCAGCGTAGATGGGCTAGCGGGCCCGTACAATGAGCAGTTCTTC. As protein: CASSVDGLAGPYNEQFF.

V gene TRBV5-4 combines with J gene TRBJ2-3; possibly TRBD2 for D (6 bases). Trimming cost V 2 bases and J 4 bases, with 11 bases left between them. The CDR3 has 14 amino acids. Per germline, CDR1 SGHNT and CDR2 YYREEE (reference sequence). CDR3 coding DNA: TGTGCCAGCAGCTTTGCGGGGTTGCCAGATACGCAGTATTTT. Translating it yields CASSFAGLPDTQYF.

The CDR3 region is CASSEQRGGVETQYF. The CDR3 DNA reads as TGTGCCAGCAGTGAACAGCGGGGGGGCGTAGAGACCCAGTACTTC. This chain links TRBV6-1 with TRBJ2-5, with TRBD2 matching 10 bases. CDR1 and CDR2 (germline): MNHNS, SASEGT. V dropped 2 bases and J dropped 4; count of bases not matched to a gene: 4. The CDR3 is 15 amino acids.

This chain uses TRBV11-2 with TRBJ1-1, with 11 positions matching TRBD1. The ends lost 5 bases at V and 4 bases at J; junction bases unmatched: 9. Looked up from germline, CDR1 is SGHAT and CDR2 is FQNNGV. CDR3 length equals 16 residues. The CDR3 DNA follows: TGTGCCAGCAGCCGTGGACAGGGGGCGCCGGTCACTGAAGCTTTCTTT. Its protein product is CASSRGQGAPVTEAFF.

The V gene is TRBV7-2, the J gene TRBJ1-2, with D tentatively TRBD1 (6 bases). Trimming left V 5 bases short and J 8 bases short, with 24 bases between. The CDR3 sequence is 16 residues long. CDR1 SGHTA and CDR2 FQGNSA come from the germline V gene. The DNA for the CDR3 is TGTGCCAGCAGCATAAGTGGACAGACCCTTAAGGGAGGCTACACCTTC. This sequence encodes CASSISGQTLKGGYTF.

The V gene is TRBV6-1, the J gene TRBJ2-5, with D possibly TRBD2 on 5 matching bases. The DNA matches TRBJ2-7 better at its end, which makes the J call doubtful. Germline V gene data show CDR1 as MNHNS and CDR2 as SASEGT. This CDR3 region has 15 residues. The CDR3 loop is CASSEFVGEANEQYF. CDR3 DNA: TGTGCCAGCAGTGAATTCGTGGGAGAAGCCAACGAGCAGTACTTC.

The chain recombines TRBV9 with TRBJ2-7, with D possibly being TRBD2 (6 bases). Germline CDR1 is SGDLS and CDR2 is YYNGEE. Trimming took 0 bases from V and 4 from J, leaving 11 bases between them. The CDR3 extends over 14 amino acids. CDR3 nucleotide sequence: TGTGCCAGCAGCGTAGGGGGGGATCGGTACGAGCAGTACTTC. Protein sequence: CASSVGGDRYEQYF. Full variable domain (remainder filled in from reference TRBV9 and TRBJ2-7): DSGVTQTPKHLITATGQRVTLRCSPRSGDLSVYWYQQSLDQGLQFLIQYYNGEERAKGNILERFSAQQFPDLHSELNLSSLELGDSALYFCASSVGGDRYEQYFGPGTRLTVT.

This chain connects TRBV11-2 to TRBJ1-4, with 7 bases fitting TRBD1. Germline V gives CDR1 SGHAT, CDR2 FQNNGV. J gave up 8 bases and V 5 bases, and 8 bases lay outside the gene matches. This CDR3 contains 14 residues. CDR3 region: CASSLGAGGEKLFF. CDR3 nucleotide sequence: TGTGCCAGCAGCCTGGGGGCAGGGGGGGAAAAACTGTTTTTT.

V is TRBV27 and J is TRBJ1-1; D possibly corresponds to TRBD1 (6 bases). This CDR3 region has 13 residues. Trimming removed 5 bases at V and 6 bases at J, with 13 bases between. CDR1 is MNHEY and CDR2 is SMNVEV in the germline V gene (reference sequence). Here the CDR3 reads CASSPREGAEAFF. In DNA form, the CDR3 reads TGTGCCAGCAGTCCACGTGAGGGGGCTGAAGCTTTCTTT.

The CDR3 DNA sequence: TGCGCCAGCAGTGAGTCCGGACAGGCTAGCACAGATACGCAGTATTTT. The encoded protein is CASSESGQASTDTQYF. The chain uses TRBV10-1 and TRBJ2-3; 7 bases agree with TRBD1. The CDR3 extends over 16 amino acids. CDR1 is WNHNN, CDR2 SYGVQD, per germline (reference sequence). The V and J ends lost 0 bases and 0 bases, in that order; junction bases with no gene match: 3.

The rearrangement uses TRBV5-5 and TRBJ1-2, with D possibly being TRBD1 (6 bases). V lost 3 bases and J lost 4, with 13 bases in between. The V gene's germline CDR1 is SGHKS and CDR2 YYEKEE (reference sequence). The CDR3 runs to 14 residues. Here the CDR3 DNA reads TGTGCCAGCAGCTCACCACAGGGCGGCTATGGCTACACCTTC. This gives the protein CASSSPQGGYGYTF. The full variable domain, in which reference TRBV5-5 and TRBJ1-2 provide the parts outside the CDR3, is DAGVTQSPTHLIKTRGQQVTLRCSPISGHKSVSWYQQVLGQGPQFIFQYYEKEERGRGNFPDRFSARQFPNYSSELNVNALLLGDSALYLCASSSPQGGYGYTFGSGTRLTVV.

The chain is built from TRBV5-4 and TRBJ1-1, with a possible D match to TRBD1 (6 bases). Germline V lookup: CDR1 SGHNT, CDR2 YYREEE (reference sequence). The CDR3 is 14 residues long. V was cut by 1 base and J by 5 bases, with 12 bases left in between. CDR3 sequence: CASSLRQGRTEAFF. The DNA of the CDR3 is TGTGCCAGCAGCTTGAGGCAGGGGAGAACTGAAGCTTTCTTT.